Each of the 11 T cell receptor beta chains below was sequenced from the same sample in a study of blood T cell repertoires in COVID-19. TCRdb's copy holds only in-frame clones and misses some; the assay was immunoSEQ multiplex PCR. The sample consists of roughly 160,000 clones, around 84% of them appearing once. Input material: peripheral blood. The receptors shown here come from a man aged 45-60 years with active or convalescent COVID-19.

In its sample, this clone was seen a few times. CDR3 coding DNA: TGTGCCAGCAGCTTAGGACTAGCGGGACTCTGGGAGACCCAGTACTTC. Protein: CASSLGLAGLWETQYF. V is TRBV7-2 and J is TRBJ2-5, with TRBD2 matching over 11 bases. This CDR3 is built from 16 residues. Germline V gives CDR1 SGHTA, CDR2 FQGNSA. The J segment lost 5 bases and the V segment lost 1 base, leaving 6 bases of the junction unmatched.

As concerns this clone: One junction end disagrees with the germline gene, perhaps due to a read error. The chain links TRBV13 to TRBJ1-1; D not certain. CDR1 PRHDT and CDR2 FYEKMQ come from the germline V gene (reference sequence). This CDR3 region has 13 residues. In DNA form, the CDR3 reads TGTGCCAGCAGCTTAGGCCCCCGGGAGGAAGCTCTCTTT. Translation gives CASSLGPREEALF.

The chain uses TRBV9 and TRBJ1-6, with TRBD1 matching 9 bases. Germline V gene data show CDR1 as SGDLS and CDR2 as YYNGEE. This CDR3 spans 13 amino acids. The trim removed 2 bases at V and 13 bases at J, leaving 4 bases unmatched. The CDR3 protein is CASSVGTGNPLHF. The CDR3 nucleotides read TGTGCCAGCAGCGTGGGGACAGGGAACCCCCTCCACTTT.

The V gene is TRBV24-1, the J gene TRBJ1-2; D gene unclear. The germline gives CDR1 KGHDR, CDR2 SFDVKD. Deletions cut 3 bases from V and 5 bases from J, with 6 bases between. The CDR3 runs to 12 residues. Written as DNA, the CDR3 is TGTGCCACCAGTGATCCGGGGTATGGCTACACCTTC. This sequence encodes CATSDPGYGYTF.

The rearrangement joins TRBV2 to TRBJ2-5, with TRBD1 as a possible D gene (5 bases). V dropped 8 bases and J dropped 0 bases, with 19 bases sitting between them. The CDR3 has 16 amino acids. Germline V gene sequence: CDR1 SNHLY, CDR2 FYNNEI. The CDR3 nucleotides read TGTGCCAGCGGGGCCGAGGAACTGACGTACCAAGAGACCCAGTACTTC. This gives the protein CASGAEELTYQETQYF.

The V and J genes are TRBV29-1 and TRBJ2-1; the D is unclear. Germline assignment: CDR1 SQVTM and CDR2 ANQGSEA. Trimming took 7 bases from V and 10 from J, leaving 11 bases between them. This CDR3 region has 10 residues. For the CDR3, the DNA is TGCAGCGGAAGAGTCGGGGAGCAGTTCTTC. It yields the protein CSGRVGEQFF.

The chain is built from TRBV3-1 (or the pseudogene TRBV3-2) and TRBJ2-5, with a tentative D call TRBD2 (5 bases). CDR3 length: 14 residues. V was pared by 6 bases and J by 1 base, with 12 bases between. In germline, CDR1 is LGHDT, CDR2 YNNKEL (reference sequence). CDR3 protein: CASSQIRGQETQYF. The CDR3 DNA is TGTGCCAGCAGTCAGATCCGGGGCCAAGAGACCCAGTACTTC.

The rearrangement uses TRBV5-6 and TRBJ2-7, with D hard to call. Per the germline V gene, CDR1 is SGHDT and CDR2 is YYEEEE. The CDR3 length is 15 residues. V was shortened by 0 bases and J by 0 bases, with 10 bases between the two germline ends. The CDR3 here is CASSLVPESSYEQYF. CDR3 DNA: TGTGCCAGCAGCTTGGTCCCGGAGAGCTCCTACGAGCAGTACTTC.

CDR3 nucleotides: TGTGCCAGCAGCTTGTTATTTGAAAGGGGTGGCACAGATACGCAGTATTTT. It yields the protein CASSLLFERGGTDTQYF. The chain recombines TRBV5-6 with TRBJ2-3, with D maybe TRBD1 (5 bases). CDR1 and CDR2 from the germline V gene are SGHDT and YYEEEE. This CDR3 is 17 amino acids long. V was pared by 1 base and J by 1 base, with 16 bases between.

V and J are TRBV2 and TRBJ2-6; TRBD2 matches 7 bases. V dropped 4 bases and J dropped 4; count of bases not matched to a gene: 1. This CDR3 region has 14 residues. Germline V gene lookup returns CDR1 SNHLY and CDR2 FYNNEI. The CDR3 DNA reads TGTGCCAGCAGTGCGACTAGCGGGGCCAACGTCCTGACTTTC. Its translation: CASSATSGANVLTF.

A few counts support this clone. The V call is TRBV11-2, the J call TRBJ2-2; maybe TRBD2 (6 bases). Germline lookup yields CDR1 SGHAT and CDR2 FQNNGV. CDR3 length: 18 amino acids. Trimming removed 5 bases from V and 0 bases from J, with 19 bases in between. The CDR3 nucleotides are TGTGCCAGCAGCCCCTATCGGGCGGGAATCGCGAACACCGGGGAGCTGTTTTTT. It yields the protein CASSPYRAGIANTGELFF.